These 6 T cell receptor beta chains were sequenced from one sample in a study of radiotherapy plus CTLA-4 blockade in lung cancer. Sequenced by immunoSEQ multiplex PCR; TCRdb stores in-frame clones only, minus some. The sample lists over 100,000 clones, roughly 77% occurring once. This material consisted of peripheral blood, taken from a patient treated with radiotherapy plus ipilimumab. All receptors come from a human donor with non-small cell lung cancer that progressed on radiotherapy plus ipilimumab. Some clones in this sample may be carry-over from other donors' samples.

V usage is TRBV6-1 and J usage is TRBJ1-1; D uncertain. The CDR3 runs 13 residues. The germline CDR1 and CDR2 sequences are MNHNS and SASEGT. Trimming took 7 bases from V and 0 from J, leaving 9 bases between them. CDR3 protein: CASKVTVNTEAFF. The DNA for the CDR3 is TGTGCCAGCAAAGTCACAGTGAACACTGAAGCTTTCTTT.

The chain has TRBV4-3 and TRBJ2-7, with TRBD1 matching 9 bases. The CDR3 spans 16 residues. V shed 3 bases and J 2 bases; nucleotides not matched to a gene: 8. Germline V gene sequence: CDR1 LGHNA, CDR2 YSLEER. CDR3 sequence: CASSHPRTGETYEQYF. CDR3 sequence (DNA): TGCGCCAGCAGCCACCCTCGGACAGGGGAAACCTACGAGCAGTACTTC.

The chain joins TRBV2 to TRBJ1-1; no clear D. This CDR3 contains 11 residues. Trimming left V 7 bases short and J 8 bases short, with 11 bases between. CDR1 is SNHLY and CDR2 is FYNNEI in the germline V gene. DNA of the CDR3: TGTGCCAGCACAATCGAGGTCGAAGCTTTCTTT. Translating gives CASTIEVEAFF.

The chain joins TRBV27 to TRBJ1-5; tentative D call: TRBD1 (5 bases). CDR3 size: 14 residues. CDR1 MNHEY and CDR2 SMNVEV come from the germline V gene (reference sequence). V was shortened by 3 bases and J by 11 bases, with 17 bases between the two germline ends. In DNA, the CDR3 is TGTGCCAGCAGTTTTTTGGGGGACGGAAGTACCCAGCATTTT. Translation: CASSFLGDGSTQHF.

Only one count was recorded for this clone. The V call is TRBV18, the J call TRBJ2-2; 8 nucleotides match TRBD2. The CDR3 is made up of 17 amino acids. The J segment lost 0 bases and the V segment lost 0 bases, leaving 3 bases of the junction unmatched. Germline V gene sequence: CDR1 KGHSH, CDR2 LQKENI. The CDR3 protein is CASSPPPGGANTGELFF. Here the CDR3 DNA reads TGTGCCAGCTCACCACCACCGGGGGGGGCGAACACCGGGGAGCTGTTTTTT.

The V and J genes are TRBV6-1 and TRBJ2-5; 7 bases map to TRBD1. The CDR3 contains 13 residues. In germline, CDR1 is MNHNS, CDR2 SASEGT. With V trimmed by 6 bases and J by 2 bases, 3 bases remained unmatched. The CDR3 region is CASSRDRQETQYF. The DNA of the CDR3 is TGTGCCAGCAGCCGGGACAGACAAGAGACCCAGTACTTC.